The clone carrying this T cell receptor (beta chain) occurred once. These data belong to a study of technical replicates of blood from several donors. This CDR3 has 14 amino acids. V dropped 3 bases and J dropped 9; count of bases not matched to a gene: 1. Germline CDR1 and CDR2: LNHDA and SQIVND (reference sequence). Clones were read by immunoSEQ multiplex PCR, and TCRdb kept only the in-frame ones, dropping some. Among around 70,000 clones listed, 94% were seen once. This TCR came from a human donor in good health. The rearrangement uses TRBV19 and TRBJ2-1; TRBD2 matches at 14 bases. The sample was T cells isolated from PBMCs. This CDR3 is CASSIGTSGSEQFF. DNA for the CDR3: TGTGCCAGTAGTATTGGGACTAGCGGGAGTGAGCAGTTCTTC. The whole variable domain, filled in from reference TRBV19 and TRBJ2-1, reads DGGITQSPKYLFRKEGQNVTLSCEQNLNHDAMYWYRQDPGQGLRLIYYSQIVNDFQKGDIAEGYSVSREKKESFPLTVTSAQKNPTAFYLCASSIGTSGSEQFFGPGTRLTVL.